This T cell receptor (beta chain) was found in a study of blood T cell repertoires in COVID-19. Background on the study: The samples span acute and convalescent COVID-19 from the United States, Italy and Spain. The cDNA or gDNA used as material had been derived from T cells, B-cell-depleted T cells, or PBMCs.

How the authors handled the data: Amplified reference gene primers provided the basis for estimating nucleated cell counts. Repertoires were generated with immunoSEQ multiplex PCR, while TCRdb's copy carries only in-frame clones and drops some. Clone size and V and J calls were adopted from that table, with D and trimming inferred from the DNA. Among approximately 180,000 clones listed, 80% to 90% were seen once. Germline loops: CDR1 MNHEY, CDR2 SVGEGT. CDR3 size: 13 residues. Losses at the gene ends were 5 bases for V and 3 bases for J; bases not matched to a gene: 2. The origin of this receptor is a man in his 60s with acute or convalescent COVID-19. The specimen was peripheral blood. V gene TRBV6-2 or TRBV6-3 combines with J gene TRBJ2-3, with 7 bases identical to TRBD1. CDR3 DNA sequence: TGTGCCAGCAGTAAGACAGGGACAGATACGCAGTATTTT. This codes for CASSKTGTDTQYF.